These T cell receptor beta chains were read from a single sample in a study of CD8 T cells in ankylosing spondylitis. Using its own MiXCR run on the 5' RACE reads, TCRdb lists one record per CDR3 protein. The sample gives 390,000 or so distinct CDR3 sequences, about a fifth of which show up once; roughly 16% is in the top ten. Sequencing used blood, either unsorted or a sorted T cell fraction (not recorded which). All receptors come from a male donor with ankylosing spondylitis. Both conserved end residues are part of each CDR3. A D gene is named only where the DNA matches it firmly. Size is omitted from some rows. Given values are once, few, many or a class for expanded clones.

D	size	V	J	CDR3	DNA
.	.	TRBV21-1	TRBJ2-1	CASGAGIRNEQFF	TGTGCCAGCGGAGCGGGAATAAGGAATGAGCAGTTCTTC
.	few	TRBV10-1	TRBJ1-4	CASSDGPADEKLFF	TGCGCCAGCAGTGATGGGCCGGCGGATGAAAAACTGTTTTTT
.	.	TRBV29-1	TRBJ1-5	CSVEVGRDQPQHF	TGCAGCGTTGAGGTGGGTAGGGATCAGCCCCAGCATTTT
.	many	TRBV12-3/TRBV12-4	TRBJ2-7	CASSLRSYEQYF	TGTGCCAGCAGTTTAAGGAGTTACGAGCAGTACTTC
.	.	TRBV19	TRBJ1-5	CASSPRQVGQPQHF	TGTGCCAGTAGTCCCCGACAGGTTGGTCAGCCCCAGCATTTT
.	few	TRBV7-3	TRBJ2-5	CASSFDVAGTQYF	TGTGCCAGCAGCTTTGACGTGGCCGGGACCCAGTACTTC
.	few	TRBV5-1	TRBJ2-7	CASSLGLARSYEQYF	TGCGCCAGCAGCTTGGGGCTAGCGAGGTCCTACGAGCAGTACTTC
TRBD1	few	TRBV2	TRBJ2-1	CASSPRDSRRVGGEQFF	TGTGCCAGCAGCCCGAGGGACAGCCGTAGGGTCGGCGGGGAGCAGTTCTTC
TRBD2	few	TRBV20-1	TRBJ2-2	CSARDGRVTGELFF	TGCAGTGCTAGAGATGGGAGGGTCACCGGGGAGCTGTTTTTT
TRBD2	few	TRBV12-3/TRBV12-4	TRBJ2-7	CASSVRLAGVPYEQYF	TGTGCCAGCAGTGTAAGACTAGCGGGAGTTCCCTACGAGCAGTACTTC
.	.	TRBV27	TRBJ2-2	CASTRFGVGPTNTGELFF	TGTGCCAGCACCCGATTCGGGGTGGGGCCTACGAACACCGGGGAGCTGTTTTTT
TRBD2	.	TRBV3-1	TRBJ2-7	CASSRGLAGGSEQYF	TGTGCCAGCAGCAGAGGACTAGCGGGAGGCAGCGAGCAGTACTTC
.	.	TRBV5-1	TRBJ2-6	CAREVGRVFSLSGANVLTF	TGCGCCAGAGAAGTTGGCAGGGTATTTTCCCTCTCTGGGGCCAACGTCCTGACTTTC
TRBD1	.	TRBV29-1	TRBJ2-2	CSVGGRTGAGELFF	TGCAGCGTTGGGGGTAGAACAGGGGCCGGGGAGCTGTTTTTT
.	.	TRBV9	TRBJ2-7	CASSVEPPRATYYEQYF	TGTGCCAGCAGCGTAGAACCCCCGAGGGCTACATACTACGAGCAGTACTTC
.	.	TRBV20-1	TRBJ2-3	CSASTDTQYF	TGCAGTGCTAGCACAGATACGCAGTATTTT
.	.	TRBV12-3/TRBV12-4	TRBJ2-2	CASSFGVGEGGELFF	TGTGCCAGCAGTTTCGGAGTGGGAGAGGGCGGGGAGCTGTTTTTT
.	few	TRBV29-1	TRBJ2-3	CSVDTFTDTQYF	TGCAGCGTGGACACCTTCACAGATACGCAGTATTTT
.	many	TRBV18	TRBJ2-7	CASSPVWEFEQYF	TGTGCCAGCTCCCCAGTTTGGGAGTTCGAGCAGTACTTC
.	few	TRBV7-2	TRBJ1-2	CASSLDRTNLNYGYTF	TGTGCCAGCAGCTTGGACCGGACAAACCTTAACTATGGCTACACCTTC
TRBD1	few	TRBV28	TRBJ1-1	CASIYRGGRTEAFF	TGTGCCAGCATCTACAGGGGAGGGAGGACTGAAGCTTTCTTT
.	.	TRBV5-1	TRBJ2-2	CASSLGAGRLTGELFF	TGCGCCAGCAGCTTGGGGGCGGGACGGTTGACCGGGGAGCTGTTTTTT
.	few	TRBV6-2/TRBV6-3	TRBJ2-5	CASSSDYQGTQYF	TGTGCCAGCAGCTCCGACTACCAAGGGACCCAGTACTTC
TRBD1	.	TRBV5-1	TRBJ1-1	CASSLRQGVAEAFF	TGCGCCAGCAGCTTGCGCCAGGGGGTTGCTGAAGCTTTCTTT
.	few	TRBV24-1	TRBJ1-4	CATSDGERRGFEKLFF	TGTGCCACCAGTGATGGGGAGCGCAGGGGATTTGAAAAACTGTTTTTT
.	.	TRBV7-2	TRBJ2-2	CASSFRGGANTGELFF	TGTGCCAGCAGCTTCCGAGGCGGGGCAAACACCGGGGAGCTGTTTTTT
.	many	TRBV29-1	TRBJ2-1	CSVVASVDEQFF	TGCAGCGTTGTGGCTAGCGTTGATGAGCAGTTCTTC
TRBD2	few	TRBV12-3/TRBV12-4	TRBJ2-1	CASSSSGTSGYNEQFF	TGTGCCAGCAGTTCATCCGGGACTAGCGGATACAATGAGCAGTTCTTC
.	.	TRBV5-1	TRBJ2-3	CASSQRVRTDTQYF	TGCGCCAGCAGCCAGAGGGTCCGCACAGATACGCAGTATTTT
.	.	TRBV2	TRBJ2-6	CASKHVGSPNSGANVLTF	TGTGCCAGCAAACATGTAGGAAGCCCAAACTCTGGGGCCAACGTCCTGACTTTC
.	.	TRBV5-1	TRBJ1-2	CASSPARENGYTF	TGCGCCAGCAGCCCCGCGAGGGAGAATGGCTACACCTTC
TRBD2	many	TRBV7-2	TRBJ2-1	CASSDSGSSYNEQFF	TGTGCCAGCAGCGACAGCGGGAGCTCCTACAATGAGCAGTTCTTC
.	.	TRBV7-3	TRBJ2-3	CASSLSAYSTDTQYF	TGTGCCAGCAGCTTATCAGCGTATAGCACAGATACGCAGTATTTT
.	few	TRBV2	TRBJ2-1	CASRSYNEQFF	TGTGCCAGCAGATCCTACAATGAGCAGTTCTTC
.	few	TRBV12-3/TRBV12-4	TRBJ1-5	CASSLYGNSNQPQHF	TGTGCCAGCAGTTTATACGGAAATAGCAATCAGCCCCAGCATTTT
.	.	TRBV13	TRBJ1-6	CASSLPGSYNSPLHF	TGTGCCAGCAGCCTACCGGGATCCTATAATTCACCCCTCCACTTT
.	few	TRBV7-8	TRBJ2-3	CASSTFGDSRADTQYF	TGTGCCAGCAGCACATTCGGGGACTCCCGGGCGGATACGCAGTATTTT
TRBD1	.	TRBV27	TRBJ2-2	CASSGGQGIGELFF	TGTGCCAGCAGTGGGGGACAGGGGATCGGGGAGCTGTTTTTT
.	few	TRBV13	TRBJ1-3	CASTLGRVPRTYSGNTIYF	TGTGCCAGCACCCTGGGCAGGGTACCACGGACTTACTCTGGAAACACCATATATTTT
.	.	TRBV5-1	TRBJ2-2	CASSLGSVNTGELFF	TGCGCCAGCAGCTTGGGTTCGGTGAACACCGGGGAGCTGTTTTTT
.	.	TRBV6-1	TRBJ2-3	CASSVRRGTTDTQYF	TGTGCCAGCAGTGTTCGGCGGGGTACAACAGATACGCAGTATTTT
TRBD1	.	TRBV29-1	TRBJ2-6	CSVEGPGQYSGANVLTF	TGCAGCGTTGAAGGTCCGGGACAGTACTCTGGGGCCAACGTCCTGACTTTC
.	.	TRBV20-1	TRBJ1-5	CSASQGTQPQHF	TGCAGTGCTAGTCAGGGGACTCAGCCCCAGCATTTT
.	many	TRBV20-1	TRBJ2-3	CSAGDLRTTDTQYF	TGCAGTGCTGGGGACCTAAGGACCACAGATACGCAGTATTTT
.	.	TRBV12-3/TRBV12-4	TRBJ1-1	CASTKGTRNTEAFF	TGTGCCAGCACCAAAGGGACGAGAAACACTGAAGCTTTCTTT